The clone carrying this TCR beta chain was seen ten or more times. Antigen: not known. After removal of 8 bases from V and 6 bases from J, the junction contained 6 bases not matched to a gene. The germline CDR1 and CDR2 sequences are SQVTM and ANQGSEA. The CDR3 spans 11 residues. The sample originates from a study of T-cell reconstitution after alpha-beta-depleted transplantation in children. Regarding the study as a whole: T-cell numbers and diversity, one year after transplant, stemmed largely from T cells that were newly produced. About two months after transplant, alpha-beta T cells reportedly came from several hundred expanded graft clones. Surviving recipient T cells and thymic progenitors underlay high day-60 TCRbeta diversity in some patients.

Unique molecular identifiers featured in how the TCRbeta library was prepared. TCRdb called the PCR reads again in MiXCR, with one record for every CDR3 protein. Of some 550,000 distinct CDR3 sequences in the sample, 20% to 25% were seen once. Source: PBMCs, mostly from graft donor cells, taken 360 days after TCRalphabeta/CD19-depleted stem cell transplant. The TCR comes from a boy younger than two who had a stem cell transplant for acute myeloid leukemia, so the T cells may come from the graft donor. V usage is TRBV29-1 and J usage is TRBJ1-1; 7 nucleotides match TRBD1. In nucleotides, the CDR3 is TGCAGCTCAAGACAGGGCTCTGAAGCTTTCTTT. This translates into CSSRQGSEAFF.